What follows describes a single T cell receptor beta chain. This record belongs to a study of blood T cell repertoires in COVID-19. CDR1 is SGHVS, CDR2 FQNEAQ, per germline. CDR3 length: 14 amino acids. V lost 5 bases, J lost 9 bases, and 13 bases stayed unmatched. As handled by the study authors: Amplified reference gene primers provided the basis for estimating nucleated cell counts. The protocol was immunoSEQ multiplex PCR, while the TCRdb copy is restricted to in-frame clones and leaves out a portion. V, J and clone size derive from that table, while D and trimming were established from the DNA sequence. The sample lists 120,000 to 150,000 clones, approximately 89% occurring once.

This TCR came from a human donor in a cohort sampled during active COVID-19. Sequenced input: peripheral blood. The rearrangement uses TRBV7-8 and TRBJ2-7; 7 nucleotides line up with TRBD1. CDR3 loop: CASSPPGQANGQYF. The CDR3, as DNA: TGTGCCAGCAGCCCGCCAGGACAGGCGAATGGGCAGTACTTC. The variable domain in full, completed from reference TRBV7-8 and TRBJ2-7, reads GAGVSQSPRYKVAKRGQDVALRCDPISGHVSLFWYQQALGQGPEFLTYFQNEAQLDKSGLPSDRFFAERPEGSVSTLKIQRTQQEDSAVYLCASSPPGQANGQYFGPGTRLTVT.